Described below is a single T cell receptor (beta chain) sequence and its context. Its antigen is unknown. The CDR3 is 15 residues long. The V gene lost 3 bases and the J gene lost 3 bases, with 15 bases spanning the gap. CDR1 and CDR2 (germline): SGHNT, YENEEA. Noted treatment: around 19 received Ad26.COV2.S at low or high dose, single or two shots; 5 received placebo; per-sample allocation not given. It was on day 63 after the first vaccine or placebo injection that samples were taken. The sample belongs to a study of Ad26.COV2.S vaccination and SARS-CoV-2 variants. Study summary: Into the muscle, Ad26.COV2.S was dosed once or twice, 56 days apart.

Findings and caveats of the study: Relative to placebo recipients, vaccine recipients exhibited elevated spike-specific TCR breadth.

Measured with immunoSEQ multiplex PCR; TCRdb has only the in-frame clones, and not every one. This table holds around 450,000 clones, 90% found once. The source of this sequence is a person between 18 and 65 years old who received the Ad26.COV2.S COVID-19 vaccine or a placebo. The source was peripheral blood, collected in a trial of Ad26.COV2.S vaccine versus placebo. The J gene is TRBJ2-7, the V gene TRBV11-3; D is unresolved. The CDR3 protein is CASSLGPGASYEQYF. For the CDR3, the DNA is TGTGCCAGCAGCTTGGGCCCAGGAGCAAGCTACGAGCAGTACTTC.